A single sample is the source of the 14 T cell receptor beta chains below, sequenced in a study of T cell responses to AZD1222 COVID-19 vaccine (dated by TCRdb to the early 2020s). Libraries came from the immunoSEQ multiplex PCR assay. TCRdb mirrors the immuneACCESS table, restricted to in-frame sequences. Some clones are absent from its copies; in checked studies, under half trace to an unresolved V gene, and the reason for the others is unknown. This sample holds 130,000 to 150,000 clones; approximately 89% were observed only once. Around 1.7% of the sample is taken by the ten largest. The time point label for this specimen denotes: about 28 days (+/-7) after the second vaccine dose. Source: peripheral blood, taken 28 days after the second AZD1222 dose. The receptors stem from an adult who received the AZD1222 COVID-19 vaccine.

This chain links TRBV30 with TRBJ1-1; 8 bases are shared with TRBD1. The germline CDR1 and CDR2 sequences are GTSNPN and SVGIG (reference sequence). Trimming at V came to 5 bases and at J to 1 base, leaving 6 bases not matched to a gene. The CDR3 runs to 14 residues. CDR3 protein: CAWDLGQGNTEAFF. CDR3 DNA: TGTGCCTGGGACCTCGGACAGGGGAACACTGAAGCTTTCTTT.

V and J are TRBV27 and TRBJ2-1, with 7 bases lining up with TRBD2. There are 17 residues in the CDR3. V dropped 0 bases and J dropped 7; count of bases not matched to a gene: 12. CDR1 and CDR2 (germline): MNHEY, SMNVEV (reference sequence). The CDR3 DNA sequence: TGTGCCAGCAGTTTATCTGTCGGGAGGCGGGCGGGGAATGAGCAGTTCTTC. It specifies CASSLSVGRRAGNEQFF.

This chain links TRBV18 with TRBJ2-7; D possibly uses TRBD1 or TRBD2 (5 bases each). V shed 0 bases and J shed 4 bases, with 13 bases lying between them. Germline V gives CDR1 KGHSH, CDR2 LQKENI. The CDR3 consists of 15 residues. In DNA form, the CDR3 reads TGTGCCAGCTCACCACCCGGGACGGTGATGTACGAGCAGTACTTC. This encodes CASSPPGTVMYEQYF.

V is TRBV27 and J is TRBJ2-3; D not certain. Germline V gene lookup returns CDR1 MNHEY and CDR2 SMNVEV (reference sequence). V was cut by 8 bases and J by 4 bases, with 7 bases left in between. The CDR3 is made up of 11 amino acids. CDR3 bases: TGTGCCAGCTCTGTCGCAGATACGCAGTATTTT. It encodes CASSVADTQYF.

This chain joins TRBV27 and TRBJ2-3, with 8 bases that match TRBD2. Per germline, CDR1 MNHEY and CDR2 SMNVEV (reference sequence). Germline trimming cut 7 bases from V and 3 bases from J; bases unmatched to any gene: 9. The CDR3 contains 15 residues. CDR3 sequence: CASTPQPSGTDTQYF. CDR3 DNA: TGTGCCAGCACCCCCCAGCCTAGCGGGACAGATACGCAGTATTTT.

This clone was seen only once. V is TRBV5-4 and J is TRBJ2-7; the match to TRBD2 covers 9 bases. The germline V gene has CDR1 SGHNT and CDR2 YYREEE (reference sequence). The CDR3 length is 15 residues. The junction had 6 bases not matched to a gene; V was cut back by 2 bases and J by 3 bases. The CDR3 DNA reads TGTGCCAGCAGCTTCGGCCTAGCGGGAAGCTACGAGCAGTACTTC. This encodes CASSFGLAGSYEQYF.

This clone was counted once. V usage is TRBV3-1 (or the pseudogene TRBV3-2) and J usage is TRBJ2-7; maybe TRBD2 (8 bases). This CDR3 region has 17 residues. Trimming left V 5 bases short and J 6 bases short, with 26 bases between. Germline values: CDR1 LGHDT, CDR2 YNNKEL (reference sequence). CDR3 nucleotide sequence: TGTGCCAGCAGCGCACCGGGAGGGGGCGTAACGGGTCGCGAGCAGTACTTC. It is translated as CASSAPGGGVTGREQYF.

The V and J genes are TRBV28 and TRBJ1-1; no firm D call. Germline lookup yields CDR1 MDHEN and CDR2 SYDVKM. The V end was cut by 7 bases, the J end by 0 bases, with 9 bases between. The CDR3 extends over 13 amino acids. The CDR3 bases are TGTGCCAGCACGGGCGGAGTGAACACTGAAGCTTTCTTT. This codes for CASTGGVNTEAFF. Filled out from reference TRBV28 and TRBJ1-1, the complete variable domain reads DVKVTQSSRYLVKRTGEKVFLECVQDMDHENMFWYRQDPGLGLRLIYFSYDVKMKEKGDIPEGYSVSREKKERFSLILESASTNQTSMYLCASTGGVNTEAFFGQGTRLTVV.

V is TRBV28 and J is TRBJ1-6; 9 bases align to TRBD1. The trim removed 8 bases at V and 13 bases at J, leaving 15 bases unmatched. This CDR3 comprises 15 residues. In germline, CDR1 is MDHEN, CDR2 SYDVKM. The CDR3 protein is CASGRRGQGLSPLHF. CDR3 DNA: TGTGCCAGCGGGCGGAGGGGACAGGGCCTGTCGCCCCTCCACTTT.

CDR3 sequence: CASSLAGGCSYNEQFF. In DNA, the CDR3 is TGCGCCAGCAGCTTGGCCGGGGGATGCTCCTACAATGAGCAGTTCTTC. This chain connects TRBV5-1 to TRBJ2-1, with a weak D call TRBD2 (6 bases). Trimming pared 0 bases from V and 0 bases from J, leaving 10 bases between. The germline gives CDR1 SGHRS, CDR2 YFSETQ. The CDR3 is 16 amino acids. The variable domain in full, with the rest retrieved from reference TRBV5-1 and TRBJ2-1, is KAGVTQTPRYLIKTRGQQVTLSCSPISGHRSVSWYQQTPGQGLQFLFEYFSETQRNKGNFPGRFSGRQFSNSRSEMNVSTLELGDSALYLCASSLAGGCSYNEQFFGPGTRLTVL.

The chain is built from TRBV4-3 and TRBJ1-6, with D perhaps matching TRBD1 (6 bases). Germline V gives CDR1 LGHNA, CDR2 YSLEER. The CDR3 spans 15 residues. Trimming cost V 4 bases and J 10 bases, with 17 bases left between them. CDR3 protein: CASSRDRRGQSPLHF. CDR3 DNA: TGCGCCAGCAGCCGCGACAGGAGGGGTCAGTCACCCCTCCACTTT.

In nucleotides, the CDR3 is TGTGCCATCAGTGAGTCTGGGGTGGGGAACACTGAAGCTTTCTTT. Protein product: CAISESGVGNTEAFF. The chain uses TRBV10-3 and TRBJ1-1; D ambiguous. V was cut by 0 bases and J by 1 base, with 9 bases left in between. Germline CDR1 and CDR2: ENHRY and SYGVKD. The CDR3 contains 15 residues.

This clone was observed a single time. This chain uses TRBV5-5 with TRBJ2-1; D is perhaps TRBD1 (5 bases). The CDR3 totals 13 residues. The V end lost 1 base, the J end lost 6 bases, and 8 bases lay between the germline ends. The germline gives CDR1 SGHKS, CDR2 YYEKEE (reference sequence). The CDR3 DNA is TGTGCCAGCAGCTTGTACAGGACCAATGAGCAGTTCTTC. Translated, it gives CASSLYRTNEQFF.

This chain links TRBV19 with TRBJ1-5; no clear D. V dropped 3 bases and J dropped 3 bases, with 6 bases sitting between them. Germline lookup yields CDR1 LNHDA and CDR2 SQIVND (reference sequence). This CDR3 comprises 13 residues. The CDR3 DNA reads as TGTGCCAGTAGTATGGGCCCCAATCAGCCCCAGCATTTT. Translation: CASSMGPNQPQHF.